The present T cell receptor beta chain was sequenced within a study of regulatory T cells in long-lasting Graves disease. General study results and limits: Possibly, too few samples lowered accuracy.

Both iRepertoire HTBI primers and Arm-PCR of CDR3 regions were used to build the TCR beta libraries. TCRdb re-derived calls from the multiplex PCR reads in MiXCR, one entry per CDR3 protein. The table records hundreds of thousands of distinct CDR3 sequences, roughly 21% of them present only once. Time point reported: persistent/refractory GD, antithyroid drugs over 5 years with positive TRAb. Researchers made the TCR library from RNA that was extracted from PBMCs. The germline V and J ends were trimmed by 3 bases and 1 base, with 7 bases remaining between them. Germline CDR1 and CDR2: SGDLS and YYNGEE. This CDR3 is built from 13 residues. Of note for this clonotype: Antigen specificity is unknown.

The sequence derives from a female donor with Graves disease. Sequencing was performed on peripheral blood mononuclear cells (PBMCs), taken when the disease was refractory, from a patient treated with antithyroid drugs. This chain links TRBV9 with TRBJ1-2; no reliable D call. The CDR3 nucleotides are TGTGCCAGCAGCGAATCAGTTAACTATGGCTACACCTTC. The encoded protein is CASSESVNYGYTF.